Each of the 26 T cell receptor beta chains below was sequenced from the same sample in a study of vaccination effects on CD4 cells after COVID-19. These TCRs are of unknown antigen specificity. Within the ViraFEST assay, antigen-specific CD4+ T cells underwent expansion with viral peptide pools prior to sequencing. Isolating CD4+ T cells followed 9 to 11 days of culture. Participants received two doses of either the BNT162b2 or mRNA-1273 vaccine. The protocol was immunoSEQ multiplex PCR, while the TCRdb copy is restricted to in-frame clones and leaves out a portion. Among 29,000 or so clones, roughly 74% were seen once, and the ten largest hold roughly 17%. The sample was CD4+ T cells from PBMCs cultured with HCoV-OC43 spike peptides, taken after COVID-19 vaccination. Subset meaning: HCoV-OC43 spike overlapping peptide pool stimulation. The receptors derive from a human donor who received a COVID-19 vaccine.

The J gene is TRBJ1-2, the V gene TRBV19, with TRBD1 matching 7 bases. The CDR3 consists of 16 residues. The V gene end was trimmed by 11 bases and the J gene end by 4 bases; junction bases not matched to a gene: 19. The V gene's germline CDR1 is LNHDA and CDR2 SQIVND (reference sequence). DNA of the CDR3: TGTGCCTCACGTCCCCAGGGGGGCCCCTCCGTCTATGGCTACACCTTC. Encoded protein: CASRPQGGPSVYGYTF.

The chain uses TRBV6-5 and TRBJ1-5; unclear D gene. Trimming took 5 bases from V and 0 from J, leaving 5 bases between them. Germline V gene data show CDR1 as MNHEY and CDR2 as SVGAGI. The CDR3 is 13 amino acids. CDR3 coding DNA: TGTGCCAGCAGTCTACTTAGCAATCAGCCCCAGCATTTT. It encodes CASSLLSNQPQHF.

The gene calls are TRBV4-1 and TRBJ1-2; D gene ambiguous. V was clipped by 2 bases and J by 4 bases, with 11 bases between them. Germline V gene lookup returns CDR1 MGHRA and CDR2 YSYEKL. This CDR3 comprises 14 residues. DNA of the CDR3: TGCGCCAGCAGCCAAAGGGCCCCGGGCTATGGCTACACCTTC. This translates into CASSQRAPGYGYTF.

J is TRBJ2-2 and V is TRBV4-2; no clear D. Per germline, CDR1 LGHNA and CDR2 YNFKEQ. Trimming removed 0 bases at V and 0 bases at J, with 5 bases between. This CDR3 has 15 amino acids. CDR3 DNA: TGTGCCAGCAGCCAAGAACGTTCGAACACCGGGGAGCTGTTTTTT. Translation gives CASSQERSNTGELFF.

The chain recombines TRBV6-5 with TRBJ2-3, with 7 bases matching TRBD2. The CDR3 covers 15 residues. In germline, CDR1 is MNHEY, CDR2 SVGAGI. Trimming removed 5 bases from V and 2 bases from J; junction bases left unmatched: 7. CDR3 in amino acids: CASSRGAGITDTQYF. For the CDR3, the DNA is TGTGCCAGCAGTCGAGGAGCGGGGATCACAGATACGCAGTATTTT.

The gene calls are TRBV30 and TRBJ2-7; the match to TRBD2 covers 11 bases. J gave up 3 bases and V 2 bases, and 3 bases lay outside the gene matches. The CDR3 has 14 residues. Germline V gene sequence: CDR1 GTSNPN, CDR2 SVGIG (reference sequence). The CDR3 region is CAWSQLAGVYEQYF. In DNA, the CDR3 is TGTGCCTGGAGTCAACTAGCGGGGGTCTACGAGCAGTACTTC.

This chain uses TRBV29-1 with TRBJ2-5; D is perhaps TRBD2 (6 bases). This CDR3 is built from 15 residues. V was clipped by 2 bases and J by 5 bases, with 18 bases between them. Germline lookup yields CDR1 SQVTM and CDR2 ANQGSEA. CDR3 protein: CSVERWRDPGETQYF. The CDR3 DNA reads TGCAGCGTTGAACGTTGGCGGGACCCGGGCGAGACCCAGTACTTC.

The chain is built from TRBV2 and TRBJ2-5; 13 bases agree with TRBD2. This CDR3 is built from 15 residues. Germline V gene lookup returns CDR1 SNHLY and CDR2 FYNNEI. The ends lost 6 bases at V and 3 bases at J; junction bases unmatched: 4. Here the CDR3 reads CASRRLAGGKETQYF. CDR3 nucleotides: TGTGCCAGCAGACGACTAGCGGGGGGTAAAGAGACCCAGTACTTC. Complete variable domain (other parts from reference TRBV2 and TRBJ2-5): EPEVTQTPSHQVTQMGQEVILRCVPISNHLYFYWYRQILGQKVEFLVSFYNNEISEKSEIFDDQFSVERPDGSNFTLKIRSTKLEDSAMYFCASRRLAGGKETQYFGPGTRLLVL.

This clone appeared once. The chain combines TRBV19 with TRBJ1-2; D gene ambiguous. Deletions cut 6 bases from V and 6 bases from J, with 5 bases between. Germline V lookup: CDR1 LNHDA, CDR2 SQIVND (reference sequence). CDR3 length: 10 residues. The CDR3 is CASRMDGYTF. CDR3 DNA: TGTGCCAGTAGGATGGATGGCTACACCTTC.

This clone was observed a few times. V usage is TRBV20-1 and J usage is TRBJ2-3, with D perhaps TRBD2 (6 bases). Looked up from germline, CDR1 is DFQATT and CDR2 is SNEGSKA (reference sequence). This CDR3 is 16 amino acids long. The V gene lost 3 bases and the J gene lost 2 bases, with 18 bases spanning the gap. The CDR3: CSASGGTKGHTDTQYF. CDR3 coding DNA: TGCAGTGCTAGTGGGGGGACGAAAGGGCACACAGATACGCAGTATTTT.

This clone was picked up one time. The genes are TRBV7-9 and TRBJ2-1; 9 bases agree with TRBD1. V shed 4 bases, J shed 9 bases, and the junction held 7 bases outside the gene matches. Germline CDR1 SEHNR, CDR2 FQNEAQ (reference sequence). The CDR3 covers 14 residues. Written as DNA, the CDR3 is TGTGCCAGCAGCTCCTGGACAGGGGCGGTTGAGCAGTTCTTC. Its translation: CASSSWTGAVEQFF.

The gene calls are TRBV7-9 and TRBJ1-5, with D hard to call. CDR1 and CDR2 from the germline V gene are SEHNR and FQNEAQ (reference sequence). V lost 6 bases to trimming and J lost 0 bases, with 12 bases between them. This CDR3 region has 15 residues. CDR3 residues: CASSHQWDSNQPQHF. CDR3 in DNA: TGTGCCAGCAGTCACCAGTGGGATAGCAATCAGCCCCAGCATTTT. Together with reference TRBV7-9 and TRBJ1-5, the CDR3 gives the full variable domain: DTGVSQNPRHKITKRGQNVTFRCDPISEHNRLYWYRQTLGQGPEFLTYFQNEAQLEKSRLLSDRFSAERPKGSFSTLEIQRTEQGDSAMYLCASSHQWDSNQPQHFGDGTRLSIL.

This sequence joins TRBV3-1 (or the pseudogene TRBV3-2) and TRBJ1-1; D might be TRBD1 (5 bases). The CDR3 is 13 residues long. V was shortened by 5 bases and J by 3 bases, with 10 bases between the two germline ends. From germline, CDR1 is LGHDT and CDR2 YNNKEL (reference sequence). The CDR3 region is CASSIGVDTEAFF. The CDR3 DNA reads as TGTGCCAGCAGCATAGGGGTAGACACTGAAGCTTTCTTT.

The V gene is TRBV4-1, the J gene TRBJ2-3; 12 nucleotides match TRBD2. Germline lookup yields CDR1 MGHRA and CDR2 YSYEKL. V was pared by 1 base and J by 2 bases, with 10 bases of the junction left unmatched. This CDR3 spans 19 amino acids. This CDR3 reads CASSQGLAGVLSPTDTQYF. The CDR3 DNA is TGCGCCAGCAGCCAAGGACTAGCGGGAGTTCTATCACCCACAGATACGCAGTATTTT.

The rearrangement links TRBV5-1 to TRBJ2-7; TRBD1 agrees at 7 bases. The V gene's germline CDR1 is SGHRS and CDR2 YFSETQ. Losses at the gene ends were 4 bases for V and 2 bases for J; bases not matched to a gene: 21. The CDR3 runs 19 residues. The chain's CDR3 is CASSPATGAIPLSTYEQYF. CDR3 nucleotide sequence: TGCGCCAGCAGCCCTGCAACAGGGGCGATACCACTTTCAACCTACGAGCAGTACTTC.

CDR3 loop: CASSLVGETQYF. CDR3 nucleotide sequence: TGTGCCAGCAGCTTGGTTGGGGAGACCCAGTACTTC. The chain is built from TRBV5-5 and TRBJ2-5; D is unresolved. In germline, CDR1 is SGHKS, CDR2 YYEKEE (reference sequence). This CDR3 spans 12 amino acids. The V gene lost 0 bases and the J gene lost 5 bases, with 5 bases spanning the gap.

The chain recombines TRBV2 with TRBJ1-1, with D possibly TRBD1 on 5 matching bases. Trimming shortened V by 9 bases and J by 2 bases, and 13 bases separated the two germline ends. CDR1 is SNHLY, CDR2 FYNNEI, per germline. The CDR3 runs 13 residues. CDR3 in DNA: TGTGCCAGTTCGACAGCAGCTAACACTGAAGCTTTCTTT. It translates to CASSTAANTEAFF.

The rearrangement uses TRBV2 and TRBJ1-6; D is perhaps TRBD1 (5 bases). Looked up from germline, CDR1 is SNHLY and CDR2 is FYNNEI. Trimming cost V 6 bases and J 4 bases, with 13 bases left between them. This CDR3 comprises 15 residues. CDR3 DNA: TGTGCCAGCAGCTACTCGGGGGTTTATAATTCACCCCTCCACTTT. It codes for CASSYSGVYNSPLHF.

This clone was observed a handful of times. The chain links TRBV7-7 to TRBJ2-1, with D unclear. Germline loops: CDR1 SSHAT, CDR2 FNYEAQ (reference sequence). The V end lost 1 base, the J end lost 0 bases, and 10 bases lay between the germline ends. The CDR3 contains 16 residues. The CDR3 nucleotides read TGTGCCAGCAGCTTAGGTAGGACGGTCTCCTACAATGAGCAGTTCTTC. As protein: CASSLGRTVSYNEQFF.

This chain uses TRBV6-5 with TRBJ2-4, with 7 bases lining up with TRBD1. Per the germline V gene, CDR1 is MNHEY and CDR2 is SVGAGI. After removal of 0 bases from V and 4 bases from J, the junction contained 3 bases not matched to a gene. The CDR3 spans 15 residues. The CDR3 protein is CASSYSKQGKNIQYF. The DNA of the CDR3 is TGTGCCAGCAGTTACTCGAAACAGGGGAAAAACATTCAGTACTTC.

CDR3: CASSPYGRANEQFF. The CDR3 DNA reads as TGTGCCAGCAGCCCCTATGGGAGGGCCAATGAGCAGTTCTTC. V is TRBV11-3 and J is TRBJ2-1; 7 bases agree with TRBD2. The CDR3 runs 14 residues. The junction had 7 bases not matched to a gene; V was cut back by 5 bases and J by 6 bases. CDR1 and CDR2 (germline): SGHNT, YENEEA.

This sequence joins TRBV27 and TRBJ2-2; no firm D call. Looked up from germline, CDR1 is MNHEY and CDR2 is SMNVEV (reference sequence). The V and J ends lost 4 bases and 4 bases respectively, with 13 bases between them. This CDR3 contains 15 residues. CDR3 DNA: TGTGCCAGCAGTTACGATCTACAGAGCACCGGGGAGCTGTTTTTT. Translated: CASSYDLQSTGELFF.

This rearrangement joins TRBV5-4 to TRBJ1-4, with TRBD1 matching 11 bases. CDR1 and CDR2 from the germline V gene are SGHNT and YYREEE (reference sequence). CDR3 length equals 15 residues. Trimming took 4 bases from V and 5 from J; bases not matched to a gene: 4. The CDR3 DNA follows: TGTGCCAGCAGCACCAGGGACAGGGGGAATGAAAAACTGTTTTTT. It yields the protein CASSTRDRGNEKLFF.

The sample holds a few counts of this clone. The rearrangement links TRBV30 to TRBJ1-2; the match to TRBD1 covers 8 bases. The ends lost 1 base at V and 6 bases at J; junction bases unmatched: 7. Germline CDR1 GTSNPN, CDR2 SVGIG (reference sequence). The CDR3 is made up of 14 amino acids. DNA for the CDR3: TGTGCCTGGAGTGGTCAGACAGGGGTTGATGGCTACACCTTC. It is translated as CAWSGQTGVDGYTF.

The rearrangement joins TRBV24-1 to TRBJ1-1; possibly TRBD1 for D (5 bases). The CDR3 length is 13 residues. The germline CDR1 and CDR2 sequences are KGHDR and SFDVKD. Trimming cost V 7 bases and J 5 bases, with 13 bases left between them. The CDR3 is CATRGQGGTEAFF. CDR3 sequence (DNA): TGTGCCACCAGGGGGCAGGGAGGAACTGAAGCTTTCTTT.

The chain is built from TRBV20-1 and TRBJ1-1; D unclear. V lost 6 bases to trimming and J lost 7 bases, with 9 bases between them. Germline-derived CDR1 and CDR2 are DFQATT and SNEGSKA (reference sequence). The CDR3 spans 10 residues. For the CDR3, the DNA is TGCAGTGCAAGTGCGAATGAAGCTTTCTTT. It translates to CSASANEAFF.